A selection of T cell receptor beta chains follows, all from one sample in a study of blood T cell repertoires in COVID-19. Assay used: immunoSEQ multiplex PCR; TCRdb lists only in-frame clones, some missing. The profile covers about 320,000 clones, with 85% to 95% appearing a single time and less than 4% taken by the ten largest. The sample taken for sequencing was PBMCs or T cells enriched from blood (not recorded which). These receptors were taken from a woman aged 25 to 39 who had been exposed to COVID-19. Each CDR3 is given without its conserved first and last residue. A D gene is named only where the DNA matches it firmly.

CDR3: ASSLKGGINTEAF
V: TRBV7-2
D: NA

CDR3: ASSQGDISSYEQY
V: TRBV6-5
D: TRBD1

CDR3: ASSPGTALSGNTIY
V: TRBV19
D: TRBD1

CDR3: ASSLTTTGTGVGSPLH
V: TRBV7-2
D: TRBD1

CDR3: AISVAAVSPYNEQF
V: TRBV10-3
D: NA

CDR3: ASTSRGRFTDTQY
V: TRBV19
D: NA

CDR3: SVEGGQGTYEQY
V: TRBV29-1
D: TRBD1

CDR3: SVALTGQNYGYT
V: TRBV29-1
D: TRBD1

CDR3: ASRLGTGYGYT
V: TRBV12-3/TRBV12-4
D: TRBD1

CDR3: ASSLQGTGNTIY
V: TRBV7-9
D: NA

CDR3: ASSFPRQGGTEAF
V: TRBV5-1
D: TRBD1

CDR3: AASRDSLYGQY
V: TRBV30
D: TRBD1

CDR3: ATSPTGGPNYGYT
V: TRBV24-1
D: NA

CDR3: ASRIQGRGYT
V: TRBV7-7
D: NA

CDR3: ASSIQGGLQRYT
V: TRBV19
D: NA

CDR3: ASSLTGGNTEAF
V: TRBV27
D: TRBD1

CDR3: AARGGSNQPQH
V: TRBV10-3
D: NA

CDR3: ASSVASTSGSEQF
V: TRBV9
D: TRBD2

CDR3: ARWTGKEKLF
V: TRBV10-1
D: TRBD1

CDR3: ASSFTGAGPTGELF
V: TRBV7-9
D: TRBD1

CDR3: ASSLTRFTQY
V: TRBV6-5
D: NA

CDR3: ASSPTGGSNEQY
V: TRBV5-1
D: TRBD1

CDR3: ASKGGQMSNYGYT
V: TRBV6-6
D: NA

CDR3: ASSSRHYNEQF
V: TRBV6-5
D: NA

CDR3: ASSPGQENTGELF
V: TRBV11-3
D: TRBD1

CDR3: ASSVAGTSGNTIY
V: TRBV25-1
D: NA

CDR3: ASSIQGPQETQY
V: TRBV19
D: NA

CDR3: ASSLGRTGYQQPQH
V: TRBV7-2
D: TRBD1